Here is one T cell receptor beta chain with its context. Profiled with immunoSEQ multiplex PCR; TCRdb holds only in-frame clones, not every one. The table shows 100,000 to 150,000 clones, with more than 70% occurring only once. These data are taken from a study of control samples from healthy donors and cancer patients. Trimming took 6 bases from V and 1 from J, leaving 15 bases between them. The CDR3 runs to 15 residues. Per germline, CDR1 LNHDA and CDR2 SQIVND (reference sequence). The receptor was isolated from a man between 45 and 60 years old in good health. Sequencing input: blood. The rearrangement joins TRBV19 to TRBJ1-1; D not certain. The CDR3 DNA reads TGTGCCAGTAGCCAAGTTTTAACGAGGAACACTGAAGCTTTCTTT. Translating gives CASSQVLTRNTEAFF.